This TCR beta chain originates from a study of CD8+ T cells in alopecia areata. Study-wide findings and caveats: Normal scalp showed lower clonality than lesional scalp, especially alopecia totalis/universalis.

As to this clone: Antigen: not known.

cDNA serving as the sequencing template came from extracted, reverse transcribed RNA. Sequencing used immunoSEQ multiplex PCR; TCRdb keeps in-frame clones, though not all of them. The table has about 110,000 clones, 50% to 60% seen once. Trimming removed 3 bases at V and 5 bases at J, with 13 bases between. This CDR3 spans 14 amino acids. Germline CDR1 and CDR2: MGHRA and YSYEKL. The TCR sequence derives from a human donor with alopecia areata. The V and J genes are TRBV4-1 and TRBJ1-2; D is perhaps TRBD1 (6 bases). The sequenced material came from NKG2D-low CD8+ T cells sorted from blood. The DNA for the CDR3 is TGCGCCAGCAGCCATATCACAGGGAGTTATGGCTACACCTTC. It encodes CASSHITGSYGYTF.